This is a list of T cell receptor beta chains from one sample in a study of early T cells in non-severe SARS-CoV-2 infection. From the 5' RACE reads, TCRdb called clonotypes with MiXCR, one entry per CDR3 protein. Of around 21,000 distinct CDR3 sequences in the sample, roughly 5.6% were seen once. The sequencing here drew on whole blood, taken at baseline. These receptors were collected from an adult who was a healthcare worker with PCR-confirmed SARS-CoV-2 infection or an uninfected control (not recorded which). The conserved cysteine and the conserved F or W are not part of the CDR3 here. Fields, in order: J gene, V gene, D gene, CDR3 protein. The D gene is left open where the match is weak.

TRBJ1-5 | TRBV12-3/TRBV12-4 | - | ASSLGLGGSQPQH
TRBJ2-1 | TRBV6-4 | TRBD2 | ASSQQAGEYNEQF
TRBJ1-1 | TRBV25-1 | - | ASRLGVGEAF
TRBJ2-7 | TRBV7-9 | TRBD1 | ASSFWGQGLTYEQY
TRBJ1-2 | TRBV7-8 | TRBD1 | ASSLVFRGQGLIGRGYT
TRBJ2-7 | TRBV28 | - | ASSAPGTGAYEQY
TRBJ1-2 | TRBV7-9 | - | ASSPDYYGYT
TRBJ2-1 | TRBV7-9 | TRBD2 | ASSFLAGGKDEQF
TRBJ2-3 | TRBV7-8 | - | ASSLVGSPSTDTQY
TRBJ1-1 | TRBV7-2 | - | ASSLGVGREAF
TRBJ2-3 | TRBV7-9 | - | ASSWRFTDTQY
TRBJ2-7 | TRBV5-1 | - | ATAALGGYEQY
TRBJ2-3 | TRBV7-6 | - | ATRYVRGPSTDTQY
TRBJ1-2 | TRBV29-1 | - | SVEDPWGAYGYT
TRBJ2-7 | TRBV19 | - | ASSMGSWTREQY
TRBJ2-3 | TRBV11-2 | TRBD2 | ASSWTVAGTTDTQY
TRBJ2-7 | TRBV20-1 | TRBD1 | SARRTGPAYEQY
TRBJ1-1 | TRBV6-5 | - | ASSNQWGEAF
TRBJ2-5 | TRBV5-1 | TRBD1 | ASSATGTETQY
TRBJ1-1 | TRBV7-9 | - | ASQSSSSGTEAF
TRBJ1-6 | TRBV11-3 | - | ASSFGESPLH
TRBJ2-2 | TRBV3-1 | - | ASSQDRTGELF
TRBJ2-5 | TRBV7-3 | - | ASSLGQAQETQY
TRBJ1-2 | TRBV12-3/TRBV12-4 | - | ASSFGAAGYT
TRBJ1-2 | TRBV29-1 | TRBD1 | SVGGTGYGYT
TRBJ1-6 | TRBV5-5 | - | ASSLVGSGSYNSPLH
TRBJ2-1 | TRBV11-3 | - | ASSPAGTPYNEQF
TRBJ2-1 | TRBV24-1 | TRBD2 | ATSDLDSGAYNEQF
TRBJ1-2 | TRBV6-5 | - | ASSSLVRANYGYT
TRBJ2-2 | TRBV4-3 | - | ASSQQSTTGELF
TRBJ1-1 | TRBV11-2 | - | ASSTDGTEAF